This entry lists 17 T cell receptor beta chains sequenced from one sample in a study of CD8 T cells in ankylosing spondylitis. The study's findings and limits: Within ankylosing spondylitis blood, a TCR beta motif made up of several highly homologous variants appeared to be characteristic.

TCRdb used MiXCR to reprocess the 5' RACE reads, holding one entry per CDR3 protein. In the table there are about 750,000 distinct CDR3 sequences, 15% to 20% of which are singletons. These receptors' targets are unknown. Source material: blood, either unsorted or a sorted T cell fraction (not recorded which). The origin of the receptors is a male donor with ankylosing spondylitis.

Only one count was recorded for this clonotype. The gene calls are TRBV9 and TRBJ2-6, with a possible D match to TRBD1 (5 bases). This CDR3 region has 15 residues. With 0 bases removed from V and 2 bases from J, the gap between germline ends came to 6 bases. Germline loops: CDR1 SGDLS, CDR2 YYNGEE. CDR3 coding DNA: TGTGCCAGCAGCGTAGCAGGGCCTGGGGCCAACGTCCTGACTTTC. Translated: CASSVAGPGANVLTF.

In this sample, this clonotype turned up a few times. The chain joins TRBV3-1 to TRBJ1-6; no firm D call. This CDR3 contains 13 residues. The germline V and J ends were trimmed by 3 bases and 11 bases, with 11 bases remaining between them. Germline CDR1 LGHDT, CDR2 YNNKEL (reference sequence). The DNA for the CDR3 is TGTGCCAGCAGCCAGGACGGACGGGCACCCCTCCACTTT. This codes for CASSQDGRAPLHF. Full variable domain (outside the CDR3, taken from reference TRBV3-1 and TRBJ1-6): DTAVSQTPKYLVTQMGNDKSIKCEQNLGHDTMYWYKQDSKKFLKIMFSYNNKELIINETVPNRFSPKSPDKAHLNLHINSLELGDSAVYFCASSQDGRAPLHFGNGTRLTVT.

The chain recombines TRBV6-2 or TRBV6-3 with TRBJ1-1; D possibly corresponds to TRBD1 (5 bases). This CDR3 contains 14 residues. Trimming pared 6 bases from V and 6 bases from J, leaving 17 bases between. Germline V gene data show CDR1 as MNHEY and CDR2 as SVGEGT. CDR3 sequence (DNA): TGTGCCAGCAGCACAGGAGGGATTTTGTCTGAAGCTTTCTTT. Its translation: CASSTGGILSEAFF.

This clonotype has at least ten counts. Here the CDR3 reads CASSQLQGDEAFF. CDR3 sequence (DNA): TGTGCCAGCAGCCAGTTACAGGGCGATGAAGCTTTCTTT. The chain carries TRBV3-1 and TRBJ1-1, with D tentatively TRBD1 (6 bases). V lost 3 bases and J lost 7, with 12 bases in between. This CDR3 is 13 amino acids long. Per germline, CDR1 LGHDT and CDR2 YNNKEL (reference sequence).

The gene calls are TRBV4-1 and TRBJ1-1; 8 nucleotides line up with TRBD1. V gave up 4 bases and J gave up 2 bases; unmatched junction bases: 6. This CDR3 comprises 15 residues. Germline CDR1 and CDR2: MGHRA and YSYEKL. The CDR3 loop reads CASSPQGGINTEAFF. As DNA, the CDR3 is TGCGCCAGCAGCCCACAGGGGGGGATCAACACTGAAGCTTTCTTT.

This clonotype was counted between two and nine times. The chain carries TRBV18 and TRBJ2-7, with D maybe TRBD1 (5 bases). Between the trimmed V and J ends, which lost 0 bases and 6 bases, there was a span of 9 bases. In germline, CDR1 is KGHSH, CDR2 LQKENI. The CDR3 is 13 residues long. The CDR3 nucleotides are TGTGCCAGCTCACCACCGTCGACAGTCGAGCAGTACTTC. This sequence encodes CASSPPSTVEQYF.

This clonotype was seen once. This clone may be a read error of a much larger clone one base away. V and J are TRBV28 and TRBJ2-7; TRBD1 matches 7 bases. Trimming removed 1 base from V and 5 bases from J; junction bases left unmatched: 14. This CDR3 region has 17 residues. Germline loops: CDR1 MDHEN, CDR2 SYDVKM. The CDR3 coding sequence is TGTGCCAGCAGTTTATCCAGGGGGAATATCTGGGGCCACGAGCAGTACTTC. Protein sequence: CASSLSRGNIWGHEQYF.

Only a few counts were recorded for this clonotype. The chain carries TRBV6-2 or TRBV6-3 and TRBJ2-5; 10 nucleotides line up with TRBD2. V shed 8 bases, J shed 6 bases, and the junction held 9 bases outside the gene matches. The CDR3 is 14 residues long. Looked up from germline, CDR1 is MNHEY and CDR2 is SVGEGT. The CDR3 is CASLRAGGRQTQYF. CDR3 in DNA: TGTGCCAGCCTCCGAGCGGGGGGGCGGCAGACCCAGTACTTC.

This clonotype was picked up a small number of times. This chain uses TRBV4-2 with TRBJ2-1, with 9 nucleotides matching TRBD2. The CDR3 runs to 18 residues. Germline V CDR1 and CDR2: LGHNA, YNFKEQ. V lost 5 bases and J lost 5; bases outside the gene matches: 16. The CDR3 DNA follows: TGTGCCAGCAGCTGGCGTATCTGGACTAGCGAGACAAACAATGAGCAGTTCTTC. It yields the protein CASSWRIWTSETNNEQFF.

This clonotype has a handful of counts. The chain uses TRBV7-9 and TRBJ2-1; D ambiguous. V shed 5 bases and J shed 9 bases, with 14 bases lying between them. The CDR3 length is 13 residues. CDR1 is SEHNR, CDR2 FQNEAQ, per germline (reference sequence). Here the CDR3 reads CASSVGPASEQFF. DNA of the CDR3: TGTGCCAGCAGCGTCGGTCCGGCCAGTGAGCAGTTCTTC.

A few counts support this clonotype. The chain recombines TRBV12-3 or TRBV12-4 with TRBJ2-5; D gene ambiguous. This CDR3 has 13 residues. V shed 6 bases and J shed 3 bases, with 11 bases lying between them. CDR3: CASSIRGKETQYF. CDR3 coding DNA: TGTGCCAGCAGCATCCGAGGAAAAGAGACCCAGTACTTC.

The sample holds a few counts of this clonotype. The V and J genes are TRBV20-1 and TRBJ2-5, with TRBD2 as a possible D gene (6 bases). The V end lost 4 bases, the J end lost 1 base, and 13 bases lay between the germline ends. The germline V gene has CDR1 DFQATT and CDR2 SNEGSKA (reference sequence). The CDR3 contains 14 residues. CDR3 protein: CSATGGKGQETQYF. CDR3 bases: TGCAGTGCTACCGGCGGGAAGGGCCAAGAGACCCAGTACTTC.

CDR3: CASSFTAGWNNEQFF. In nucleotides, the CDR3 is TGTGCCAGCAGCTTTACGGCGGGATGGAACAATGAGCAGTTCTTC. The J gene is TRBJ2-1, the V gene TRBV12-3 or TRBV12-4; D may be TRBD2 (6 bases). The ends were cut back, 6 bases at V and 5 bases at J, with 17 bases in the middle. The CDR3 is 15 amino acids.

This clonotype was seen a few times. V is TRBV7-8 and J is TRBJ1-5, with D perhaps TRBD1 (5 bases). The length of the CDR3 is 17 residues. CDR1 is SGHVS and CDR2 is FQNEAQ in the germline V gene. Trimming took 2 bases from V and 1 from J, leaving 15 bases between them. CDR3: CASSLMAGRSSNQPQHF. The CDR3 DNA is TGTGCCAGCAGCTTAATGGCAGGGAGGTCCAGCAATCAGCCCCAGCATTTT.

V is TRBV11-2 and J is TRBJ1-1; 8 bases align to TRBD1. Germline lookup yields CDR1 SGHAT and CDR2 FQNNGV. V lost 8 bases and J lost 6; bases outside the gene matches: 8. The length of the CDR3 is 13 residues. The CDR3: CASSQGAFAEAFF. CDR3 DNA sequence: TGTGCCAGCTCGCAGGGGGCATTCGCTGAAGCTTTCTTT.

This clonotype was seen only a few times. The chain couples TRBV7-9 to TRBJ2-7, with D possibly TRBD2 on 6 matching bases. V lost 0 bases and J lost 7, with 13 bases in between. The CDR3 extends over 14 amino acids. CDR1 and CDR2 (germline): SEHNR, FQNEAQ (reference sequence). For the CDR3, the DNA is TGTGCCAGCAGCTTAGCTGGAGGGTCCCGGGAGCAGTACTTC. This sequence encodes CASSLAGGSREQYF.

This clonotype has just a few counts. J is TRBJ1-5 and V is TRBV12-3 or TRBV12-4; the match to TRBD1 covers 9 bases. This CDR3 spans 17 amino acids. V trimming: 6 bases; J trimming: 6 bases; junction bases outside the gene matches: 15. This CDR3 is CASSTGQGGGRGQPQHF. The CDR3 nucleotides read TGTGCCAGCAGCACGGGACAGGGAGGTGGTCGAGGTCAGCCCCAGCATTTT.